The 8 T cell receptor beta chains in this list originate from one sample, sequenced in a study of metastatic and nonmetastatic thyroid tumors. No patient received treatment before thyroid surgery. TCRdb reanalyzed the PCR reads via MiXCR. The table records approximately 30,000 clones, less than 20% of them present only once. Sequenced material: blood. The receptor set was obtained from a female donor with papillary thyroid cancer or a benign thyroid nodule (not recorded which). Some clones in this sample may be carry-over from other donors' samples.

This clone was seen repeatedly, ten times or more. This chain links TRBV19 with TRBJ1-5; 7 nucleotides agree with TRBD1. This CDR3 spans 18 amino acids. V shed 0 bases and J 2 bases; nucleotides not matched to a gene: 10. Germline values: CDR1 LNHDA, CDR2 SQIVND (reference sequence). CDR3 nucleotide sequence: TGTGCCAGTAGTATAGAGCCGACAGGGATGAGTGGCAATCAGCCCCAGCATTTT. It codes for CASSIEPTGMSGNQPQHF. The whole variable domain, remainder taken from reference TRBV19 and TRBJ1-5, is DGGITQSPKYLFRKEGQNVTLSCEQNLNHDAMYWYRQDPGQGLRLIYYSQIVNDFQKGDIAEGYSVSREKKESFPLTVTSAQKNPTAFYLCASSIEPTGMSGNQPQHFGDGTRLSIL.

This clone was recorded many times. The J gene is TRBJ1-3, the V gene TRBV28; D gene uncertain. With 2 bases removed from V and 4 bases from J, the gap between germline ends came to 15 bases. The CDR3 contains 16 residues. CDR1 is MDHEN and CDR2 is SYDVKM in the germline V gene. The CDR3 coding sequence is TGTGCCAGCAGTTTACCCCCGATTTTGGGGGGAAACACCATATATTTT. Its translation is CASSLPPILGGNTIYF.

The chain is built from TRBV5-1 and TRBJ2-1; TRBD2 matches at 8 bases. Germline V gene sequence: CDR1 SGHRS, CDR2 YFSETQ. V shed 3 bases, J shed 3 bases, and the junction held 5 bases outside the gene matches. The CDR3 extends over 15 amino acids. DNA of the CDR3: TGCGCCAGCAGCTCAATAGCGGGATACTACAATGAGCAGTTCTTC. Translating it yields CASSSIAGYYNEQFF.

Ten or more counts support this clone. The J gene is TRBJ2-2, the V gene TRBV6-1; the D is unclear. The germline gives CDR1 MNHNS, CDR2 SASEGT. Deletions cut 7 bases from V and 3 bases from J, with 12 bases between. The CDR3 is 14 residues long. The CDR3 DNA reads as TGTGCCAGCATGACGAAACCGGACACCGGGGAGCTGTTTTTT. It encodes CASMTKPDTGELFF.

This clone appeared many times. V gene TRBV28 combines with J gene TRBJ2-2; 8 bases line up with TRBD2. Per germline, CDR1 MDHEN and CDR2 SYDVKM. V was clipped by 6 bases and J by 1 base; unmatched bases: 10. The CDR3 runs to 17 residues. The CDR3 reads CASRGKRTSRNTGELFF. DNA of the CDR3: TGTGCCAGCAGGGGAAAAAGGACTAGCAGGAACACCGGGGAGCTGTTTTTT. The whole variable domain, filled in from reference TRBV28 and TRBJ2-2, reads DVKVTQSSRYLVKRTGEKVFLECVQDMDHENMFWYRQDPGLGLRLIYFSYDVKMKEKGDIPEGYSVSREKKERFSLILESASTNQTSMYLCASRGKRTSRNTGELFFGEGSRLTVL.

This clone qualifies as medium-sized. The CDR3 DNA reads as TGTGCCAGCACCTACTCTGCCAGTCCCCCAACCTACGAGCAGTACTTC. It encodes CASTYSASPPTYEQYF. The chain combines TRBV6-1 with TRBJ2-7; D gene uncertain. Germline lookup yields CDR1 MNHNS and CDR2 SASEGT. V lost 7 bases, J lost 2 bases, and 21 bases lay in between. This CDR3 has 16 amino acids.

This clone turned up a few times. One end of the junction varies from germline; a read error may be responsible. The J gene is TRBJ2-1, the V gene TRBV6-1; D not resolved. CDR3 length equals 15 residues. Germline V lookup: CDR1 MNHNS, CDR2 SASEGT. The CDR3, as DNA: TGTGCCAGCAGCGAAGTAAGCGTGAGATCCAATGAGCAGTTCTTC. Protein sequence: CASSEVSVRSNEQFF.

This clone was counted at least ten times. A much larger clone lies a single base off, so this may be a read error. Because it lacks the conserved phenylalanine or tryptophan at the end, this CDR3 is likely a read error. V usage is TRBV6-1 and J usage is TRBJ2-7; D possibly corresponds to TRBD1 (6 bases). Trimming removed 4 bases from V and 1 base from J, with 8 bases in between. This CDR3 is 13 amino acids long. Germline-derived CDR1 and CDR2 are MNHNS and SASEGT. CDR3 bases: TGTGCCAGCAGTGCAAGGGGGTCCTACGAGCAGTACCTC. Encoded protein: CASSARGSYEQYL.